Here is one TCR beta chain with its context. What this receptor recognizes is not known. The junction does not match germline at one end; this may be a read error. Sequences MNHNY (CDR1) and SVGAGI (CDR2) are obtained from the germline V gene (reference sequence). There are 15 amino acids in the CDR3, from cysteine to phenylalanine inclusive. The CDR3 DNA has 45 bases and is translated from base 1. Total RNA and DNA were co-extracted from about 19-30 mg of bulk tissue with the AllPrep DNA/RNA mini kit, without cell sorting. Between late 2015 and March 2016, about five patients in China with histopathologically diagnosed primary liver carcinoma had surgical resection. At the time of sampling, the patients had chronic HBV infection and had not received any treatment. Each tumor was sampled at five spatially separated regions: the superior, inferior, left-lateral and right-lateral poles and the tumor centre. According to histology, viable tumor cells made up more than 85% of every tumor sample. Fresh tumor and adjacent tissue pieces were bisected, with one half stored in RNAlater at -80 degrees C and the other half sent for histology.

Starting from around 520 ng total RNA, TCRbeta-specific cDNA was produced by reverse transcription with a constant-region primer and ProtoScript II reverse transcriptase. Three nested multiplex PCR rounds, following a slightly modified ARM-PCR procedure, were used to build the TCRbeta libraries. Each of the first two PCR rounds ran for around 11 cycles using multiplex TRBV1-TRBV30 forward primers together with a Cbeta reverse primer. Sample barcodes and Illumina adapters were attached in a final 25-cycle PCR using Deep VentR polymerase. Amplicons of 200-500 bp were gel-purified with a QIAquick gel extraction kit before sequencing. An Illumina HiSeq 2500 was used to sequence the TCRbeta amplicons with 250-bp paired-end reads. The paper's data handling went like this. Reads were quality-trimmed with Trimmomatic v0.33, and paired reads were merged with FLASH v1.2.11 to recover full CDR3 sequences. MiGEC v1.2.1b assigned V, D and J germline segments to the rearranged TCRbeta sequences. Clonotype statistics and Shannon-Wiener diversity indices were calculated with VDJtools v1.0.0. Except for diversity analysis, only each sample's 250 most abundant clonotypes were used in subsequent analyses to reduce sampling bias. Using fastp at Q25 and MiXCR, TCRdb reprocessed the public reads and kept productive beta chains. Here each entry gathers all rows of one CDR3 protein and keeps the most common genes and DNA. None of the V and J calls come from the authors' own analysis; TCRdb made them. This sample is represented by 100,000 or so distinct CDR3 sequences; about four fifths of them were singletons. More than 15% of the sample rests with the top ten.

The data originate from a study of tumor-infiltrating lymphocytes in primary liver carcinoma (dated by TCRdb to 2015 to 2018). With respect to the entire study: Of the five patients, three men and two women aged 30 to 69 years, four had hepatocellular carcinoma and one had combined HCC and intrahepatic cholangiocarcinoma. The tumors of the five patients were staged as T1-T3 N0M0, with maximum diameters ranging from about 4.2 to 11 cm. Each sample produced roughly 3.65 to 7.5 million productive TCRbeta reads, and read depth showed no significant difference between tissue types. For each liver tumor, the study sampled five regions along with adjacent normal tissue and blood, and applied TCRbeta repertoire sequencing, expression microarrays and whole-exome sequencing. A total of roughly 35 specimens from 5 patients went through TCRbeta repertoire sequencing, namely 25 tumor regions, 5 adjacent noncancerous liver tissues and 5 peripheral blood samples. To link TCRbeta repertoire diversity with the local molecular phenotype, the 25 or so tumor region samples were profiled using Agilent mRNA microarrays. High reproducibility was observed for the technical replicate repertoires, with mean shared-clone rates around 0.9 and correlation coefficients above 0.95.

Here is what the overall study found, with its caveats: Since the samples were bulk and unsorted, there was no way to compare CD4+ and CD8+ T cell repertoires. Only about 8-24% of top clones were found in all five regions of a tumor, suggesting spatial heterogeneity of tumor-infiltrating T cells. Only the TCR beta chain was sequenced, which likely underestimates true repertoire diversity because unpaired alpha chains were not captured. Compared with blood, tumors had a significantly larger share of the repertoire taken up by the top 250 clones (p = 0.039). Only 4 or 5 patients were included in the study, and the authors note that the findings should be validated in a larger study. Repertoire overlap was higher between tumor regions (mean about 35%) than tumor-adjacent (approximately 17%) or tumor-blood (about 14%) pairs, consistent with antigen-driven expansion.

Sequenced input: liver tumor tissue from sampling region 3. The cell subset or site label, read with the paper, signifies: tumor region T3, left-lateral pole. The sequence was collected from a man aged 40-55 years with primary liver carcinoma and hepatitis B virus infection. The chain is made from TRBV6-6 and TRBJ1-2, with the D segment identity uncertain. The CDR3 sequence is CSSSRGMGIQYGYIF. The sequenced DNA: TGTTCCAGCAGTCGTGGAATGGGCATTCAGTATGGCTACATCTTC.